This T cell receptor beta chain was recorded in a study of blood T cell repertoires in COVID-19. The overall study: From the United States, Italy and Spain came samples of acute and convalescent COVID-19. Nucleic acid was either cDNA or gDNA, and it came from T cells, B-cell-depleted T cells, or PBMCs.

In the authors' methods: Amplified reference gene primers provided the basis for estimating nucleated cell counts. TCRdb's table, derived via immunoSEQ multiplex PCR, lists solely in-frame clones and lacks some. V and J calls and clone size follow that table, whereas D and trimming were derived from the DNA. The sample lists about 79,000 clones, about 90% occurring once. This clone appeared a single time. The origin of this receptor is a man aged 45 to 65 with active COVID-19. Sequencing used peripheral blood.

The CDR3 spells CASSFVPGAGKETQYF. Here the CDR3 DNA reads TGTGCCAGCAGCTTTGTTCCGGGTGCAGGGAAAGAGACCCAGTACTTC. The V call is TRBV7-2, the J call TRBJ2-5; tentative D call: TRBD1 (5 bases). The V end was cut by 3 bases, the J end by 3 bases, with 17 bases between. Germline V CDR1 and CDR2: SGHTA, FQGNSA. This CDR3 contains 16 residues.